The 29 T cell receptor beta chains below come from one sample, sequenced in a study of type 1 regulatory T cells. These TCRs' antigens remain unknown. TCRdb processed the reads anew with MiXCR; each CDR3 protein has one entry. The sample carries about 65,000 distinct CDR3 sequences, roughly half recorded once. The sample consisted of cultured non-Tr1 T cells, either the whole culture or a sorted T cell fraction (not recorded which). The source of these receptors is a human donor in good health.

The rearrangement links TRBV5-4 to TRBJ2-5, with 7 bases aligning to TRBD2. Germline V gives CDR1 SGHNT, CDR2 YYREEE (reference sequence). CDR3 size: 16 residues. V dropped 2 bases and J dropped 5; count of bases not matched to a gene: 12. The CDR3 loop is CASSLHETSRRETQYF. For the CDR3, the DNA is TGTGCCAGCAGCTTACATGAGACTAGCAGGCGCGAGACCCAGTACTTC. Supplemented by reference TRBV5-4 and TRBJ2-5, the full variable domain reads ETGVTQSPTHLIKTRGQQVTLRCSSQSGHNTVSWYQQALGQGPQFIFQYYREEENGRGNFPPRFSGLQFPNYSSELNVNALELDDSALYLCASSLHETSRRETQYFGPGTRLLVL.

Judged by abundance, this clonotype is medium-sized. J is TRBJ1-1 and V is TRBV12-3 or TRBV12-4, with D tentatively TRBD1 (5 bases). The CDR3 extends over 14 amino acids. Trimming took 6 bases from V and 5 from J, leaving 16 bases between them. CDR3 protein: CASSWGRVGTEAFF. The CDR3 DNA is TGTGCCAGCAGCTGGGGCAGGGTGGGAACTGAAGCTTTCTTT.

This chain connects TRBV19 to TRBJ1-5; unclear D gene. The CDR3 has 16 residues. V lost 6 bases, J lost 0 bases, and 15 bases lay in between. The germline CDR1 and CDR2 sequences are LNHDA and SQIVND (reference sequence). The CDR3 protein is CASSSMDGHSNQPQHF. CDR3 DNA: TGTGCCAGTAGCTCTATGGACGGCCATAGCAATCAGCCCCAGCATTTT.

The chain couples TRBV12-3 or TRBV12-4 to TRBJ2-3; 8 positions agree with TRBD1. The CDR3 is 15 amino acids. Unmatched junction bases numbered 4, after V lost 3 bases and J lost 2 bases. The CDR3 DNA follows: TGTGCCAGCAGTTTGACAGGGGTCCTCACAGATACGCAGTATTTT. Protein sequence: CASSLTGVLTDTQYF.

V usage is TRBV2 and J usage is TRBJ2-1; 12 bases agree with TRBD2. The CDR3 sequence is 14 residues long. The germline V gene encodes CDR1 SNHLY and CDR2 FYNNEI. The V and J ends lost 5 bases and 9 bases, in that order; junction bases with no gene match: 5. The CDR3, as DNA: TGTGCCAGCAGTACTAGCGGGGGGTCCACTGAGCAGTTCTTC. It yields the protein CASSTSGGSTEQFF.

This sequence joins TRBV7-6 and TRBJ2-7; a weak D match, TRBD2 (6 bases). Germline V lookup: CDR1 SGHVS, CDR2 FNYEAQ. The CDR3 has 17 amino acids. Between the trimmed V and J ends, which lost 5 bases and 1 base, there was a span of 21 bases. The CDR3 loop is CASSPGFREAGSYEQYF. For the CDR3, the DNA is TGTGCCAGCAGCCCTGGGTTTAGGGAGGCCGGATCCTACGAGCAGTACTTC.

This clonotype was counted a few times. The rearrangement joins TRBV20-1 to TRBJ2-7; either TRBD1 or TRBD2 may fit D (5 bases each). V was cut by 5 bases and J by 4 bases, with 18 bases left in between. Germline-derived CDR1 and CDR2 are DFQATT and SNEGSKA (reference sequence). The CDR3 is made up of 14 amino acids. The CDR3: CSAEPPGQNYEQYF. CDR3 DNA sequence: TGCAGTGCTGAACCCCCGGGGCAGAATTACGAGCAGTACTTC.

This clonotype was counted between two and nine times. The chain combines TRBV20-1 with TRBJ1-2, with D unclear. Germline CDR1 DFQATT, CDR2 SNEGSKA (reference sequence). The CDR3 covers 11 residues. The V end lost 3 bases, the J end lost 3 bases, and 5 bases lay between the germline ends. The chain's CDR3 is CSASYDYGYTF. The CDR3 DNA reads as TGCAGTGCTAGCTATGACTATGGCTACACCTTC.

V gene TRBV18 combines with J gene TRBJ1-1; D might be TRBD1 (6 bases). Germline values: CDR1 KGHSH, CDR2 LQKENI. CDR3 length equals 14 residues. V lost 5 bases and J lost 6, with 16 bases in between. CDR3 in amino acids: CASSYGQKGAEAFF. For the CDR3, the DNA is TGTGCCAGCTCATATGGACAGAAGGGCGCTGAAGCTTTCTTT.

CDR3 in amino acids: CASSYGGTSGSYEQYF. The CDR3 DNA reads TGTGCCAGCAGTTACGGGGGGACTAGCGGTTCCTACGAGCAGTACTTC. This sequence joins TRBV6-5 and TRBJ2-7, with 11 positions matching TRBD2. Germline V gives CDR1 MNHEY, CDR2 SVGAGI. The V segment lost 2 bases and the J segment 1 base; nucleotides outside the gene matches: 4. The CDR3 sequence is 16 residues long.

The chain joins TRBV6-2 or TRBV6-3 to TRBJ2-5, with D unresolved. CDR3 length equals 13 residues. Trimming left V 3 bases short and J 5 bases short, with 10 bases between. Germline loops: CDR1 MNHEY, CDR2 SVGEGT. CDR3 in DNA: TGTGCCAGCAGTTATTGGGTTTTGGAGACCCAGTACTTC. Protein product: CASSYWVLETQYF.

The J gene is TRBJ1-5, the V gene TRBV6-1; 11 bases match TRBD1. The CDR3 spans 17 residues. Germline V gene lookup returns CDR1 MNHNS and CDR2 SASEGT. The trim removed 7 bases at V and 6 bases at J, leaving 14 bases unmatched. The CDR3 region is CASTQGTGGFSSQPQHF. The CDR3 region has the DNA TGTGCCAGCACCCAGGGGACAGGGGGGTTTTCTAGTCAGCCCCAGCATTTT.

The chain couples TRBV6-6 to TRBJ1-2; 7 nucleotides agree with TRBD1. The trim removed 0 bases at V and 4 bases at J, leaving 8 bases unmatched. Looked up from germline, CDR1 is MNHNY and CDR2 is SVGAGI (reference sequence). CDR3 size: 16 residues. CDR3 nucleotides: TGTGCCAGCAGTTACTCCCCTCAGGGGGAAGGCTATGGCTACACCTTC. Amino acids: CASSYSPQGEGYGYTF.

The rearrangement joins TRBV2 to TRBJ1-1; D is perhaps TRBD1 (5 bases). CDR3 size: 13 residues. Trimming shortened V by 7 bases and J by 1 base, and 10 bases separated the two germline ends. CDR1 and CDR2 from the germline V gene are SNHLY and FYNNEI. The CDR3 sequence is CASTRDQNTEAFF. The CDR3 coding sequence is TGTGCCAGCACTAGGGACCAGAACACTGAAGCTTTCTTT.

The V gene is TRBV6-5, the J gene TRBJ2-5, with TRBD1 as a possible D gene (5 bases). Germline CDR1 is MNHEY and CDR2 is SVGAGI. V lost 5 bases to trimming and J lost 5 bases, with 15 bases between them. The CDR3 is 14 amino acids. CDR3 nucleotides: TGTGCCAGCAGTGCGAACAGGCCCCGGGAGACCCAGTACTTC. Its translation is CASSANRPRETQYF.

In its sample, this clonotype was seen a few times. The chain uses TRBV2 and TRBJ1-2, with 7 bases fitting TRBD1. Looked up from germline, CDR1 is SNHLY and CDR2 is FYNNEI. Germline trimming cut 6 bases from V and 3 bases from J; bases unmatched to any gene: 10. This CDR3 is 15 amino acids long. The CDR3 DNA follows: TGTGCCAGCAGAGCCGACAGGGAGTTATACTATGGCTACACCTTC. Protein sequence: CASRADRELYYGYTF.

The rearrangement joins TRBV12-3 or TRBV12-4 to TRBJ1-5, with a possible D match to TRBD1 (5 bases). The length of the CDR3 is 15 residues. Trimming took 4 bases from V and 0 from J, leaving 10 bases between them. CDR3 DNA sequence: TGTGCCAGCAGTTGGGGGATAGATAGCAATCAGCCCCAGCATTTT. Translation: CASSWGIDSNQPQHF.

In this sample, this clonotype turned up a few times. V usage is TRBV27 and J usage is TRBJ2-3; D may be TRBD1 (6 bases). Germline CDR1 and CDR2: MNHEY and SMNVEV (reference sequence). CDR3 length equals 17 residues. With 7 bases removed from V and 0 bases from J, the gap between germline ends came to 20 bases. The CDR3 DNA reads TGTGCCAGCAAACAACAGGGAGCGGTCCGGAGCACAGATACGCAGTATTTT. This translates into CASKQQGAVRSTDTQYF.

The chain employs TRBV14 and TRBJ2-7; no clear D. The CDR3 runs to 14 residues. Germline V CDR1 and CDR2: SGHDN, FVKESK. Trimming pared 2 bases from V and 0 bases from J, leaving 8 bases between. As DNA, the CDR3 is TGTGCCAGCAGCCAACTCGGAGCCTCCTACGAGCAGTACTTC. Translating gives CASSQLGASYEQYF.

This clonotype was detected ten times or more. The chain is built from TRBV20-1 and TRBJ1-2; D not resolved. Between the trimmed V and J ends, which lost 8 bases and 2 bases, there was a span of 9 bases. Germline V gene data show CDR1 as DFQATT and CDR2 as SNEGSKA (reference sequence). CDR3 length: 11 amino acids. Written as DNA, the CDR3 is TGCAGTACACAGACCAACTATGGCTACACCTTC. This codes for CSTQTNYGYTF.

The chain links TRBV6-5 to TRBJ1-4, with D uncertain. V lost 3 bases and J 6 bases, leaving 8 bases between the germline ends. CDR3 size: 13 residues. CDR1 is MNHEY, CDR2 SVGAGI, per germline. CDR3 DNA: TGTGCCAGCAGTTATGGTCCGTATGAAAAACTGTTTTTT. This codes for CASSYGPYEKLFF.

This clonotype was detected only a few times. J is TRBJ1-2 and V is TRBV7-2; D not certain. CDR1 is SGHTA and CDR2 is FQGNSA in the germline V gene. This CDR3 region has 14 residues. V was trimmed by 8 bases and J by 2 bases, leaving 15 bases between them. The CDR3 DNA is TGTGCCAGCGCACGGGCTACAAGGAACTATGGCTACACCTTC. Its translation is CASARATRNYGYTF.

J is TRBJ1-5 and V is TRBV4-2; D unresolved. CDR3 length equals 14 residues. Germline CDR1 reads LGHNA; CDR2 reads YNFKEQ. V lost 1 base and J 5 bases, leaving 9 bases between the germline ends. This CDR3 is CASSQGAGDQPQHF. CDR3 DNA sequence: TGTGCCAGCAGCCAAGGGGCAGGTGATCAGCCCCAGCATTTT.

This chain joins TRBV2 and TRBJ1-5; possible D gene TRBD1, 5 bases. Germline CDR1 SNHLY, CDR2 FYNNEI. The CDR3 runs 13 residues. The germline V and J ends were trimmed by 3 bases and 4 bases, with 7 bases remaining between them. CDR3 in DNA: TGTGCCAGCAGTGAGGGGGAGAATCAGCCCCAGCATTTT. Residues: CASSEGENQPQHF.

This clonotype was picked up a small number of times. The chain links TRBV7-8 to TRBJ1-2; no clear D gene. CDR1 and CDR2 (germline): SGHVS, FQNEAQ. V was clipped by 1 base and J by 4 bases, with 16 bases between them. This CDR3 is 16 amino acids long. The CDR3 sequence is CASSLVAGSVGYGYTF. CDR3 coding DNA: TGTGCCAGCAGCTTAGTGGCGGGTTCGGTAGGCTATGGCTACACCTTC. The whole variable domain, remainder taken from reference TRBV7-8 and TRBJ1-2, is GAGVSQSPRYKVAKRGQDVALRCDPISGHVSLFWYQQALGQGPEFLTYFQNEAQLDKSGLPSDRFFAERPEGSVSTLKIQRTQQEDSAVYLCASSLVAGSVGYGYTFGSGTRLTVV.

The chain links TRBV5-4 to TRBJ1-6, with D perhaps TRBD1 (6 bases). Between the trimmed V and J ends, which lost 4 bases and 5 bases, there was a span of 16 bases. This CDR3 is built from 16 residues. Germline CDR1 reads SGHNT; CDR2 reads YYREEE (reference sequence). CDR3 coding DNA: TGTGCCAGCAGCCGCCTGATAGGGGGGAATAATTCACCCCTCCACTTT. Its protein product is CASSRLIGGNNSPLHF.

The chain is built from TRBV12-3 or TRBV12-4 and TRBJ1-5, with no clear D. CDR3 size: 13 residues. V shed 1 base and J shed 5 bases, with 6 bases lying between them. CDR3 in amino acids: CASSLGEDQPQHF. The CDR3, as DNA: TGTGCCAGCAGTTTAGGGGAGGATCAGCCCCAGCATTTT.

This clonotype has a handful of counts. The chain uses TRBV20-1 and TRBJ1-6; D may be TRBD1 (5 bases). Germline V gives CDR1 DFQATT, CDR2 SNEGSKA (reference sequence). Trimming pared 1 base from V and 7 bases from J, leaving 14 bases between. This CDR3 has 15 amino acids. The CDR3 loop reads CSARVSGGTNSPLHF. DNA of the CDR3: TGCAGTGCTAGAGTTTCAGGAGGGACCAATTCACCCCTCCACTTT.

CDR3 nucleotides: TGTGCCAGCAGCTCCAGGCAGGGTCCCTATGGCTACACCTTC. Its protein is CASSSRQGPYGYTF. This chain connects TRBV11-2 to TRBJ1-2; tentatively, D is TRBD1 (5 bases). V was cut by 4 bases and J by 4 bases, with 13 bases left in between. This CDR3 region has 14 residues. In germline, CDR1 is SGHAT, CDR2 FQNNGV. Together with reference TRBV11-2 and TRBJ1-2, the CDR3 gives the full variable domain: EAGVAQSPRYKIIEKRQSVAFWCNPISGHATLYWYQQILGQGPKLLIQFQNNGVVDDSQLPKDRFSAERLKGVDSTLKIQPAKLEDSAVYLCASSSRQGPYGYTFGSGTRLTVV.